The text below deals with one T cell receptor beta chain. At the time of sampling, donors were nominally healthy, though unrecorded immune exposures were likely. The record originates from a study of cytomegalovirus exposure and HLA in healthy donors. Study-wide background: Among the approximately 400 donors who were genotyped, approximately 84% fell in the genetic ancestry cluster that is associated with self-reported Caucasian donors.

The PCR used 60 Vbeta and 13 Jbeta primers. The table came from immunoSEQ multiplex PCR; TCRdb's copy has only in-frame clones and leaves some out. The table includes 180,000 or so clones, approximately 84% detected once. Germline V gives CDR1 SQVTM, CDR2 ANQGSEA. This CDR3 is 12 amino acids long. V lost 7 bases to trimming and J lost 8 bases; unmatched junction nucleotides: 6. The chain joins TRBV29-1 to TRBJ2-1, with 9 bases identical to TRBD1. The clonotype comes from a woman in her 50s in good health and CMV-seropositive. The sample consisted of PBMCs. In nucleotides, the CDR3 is TGCAGCGGACAACAGGGGGCATATGAGCAGTTCTTC. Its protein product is CSGQQGAYEQFF.